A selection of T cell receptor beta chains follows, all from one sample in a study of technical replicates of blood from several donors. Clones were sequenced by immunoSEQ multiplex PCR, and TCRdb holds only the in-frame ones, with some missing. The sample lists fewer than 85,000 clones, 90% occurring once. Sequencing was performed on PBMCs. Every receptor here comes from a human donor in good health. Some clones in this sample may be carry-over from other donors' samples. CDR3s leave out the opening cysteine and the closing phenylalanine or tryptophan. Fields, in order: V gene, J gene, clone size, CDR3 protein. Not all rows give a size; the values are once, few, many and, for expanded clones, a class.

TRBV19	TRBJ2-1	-	ASSIAGFDEQF
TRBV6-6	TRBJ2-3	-	ASSAVLDTQY
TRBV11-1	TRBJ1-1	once	ASSLGLVGITEAF
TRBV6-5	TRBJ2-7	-	ASSLGHYYEQY
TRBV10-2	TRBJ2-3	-	ATKWQGVGTDTQY
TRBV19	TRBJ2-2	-	ASGPSGSGTGELF
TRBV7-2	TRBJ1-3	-	ASQGEASGNTIY
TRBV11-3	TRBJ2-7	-	ASSFGEFYEQY
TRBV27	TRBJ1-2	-	ASSPRVGGYGYT
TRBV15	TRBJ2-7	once	ATSARLSSYEQY
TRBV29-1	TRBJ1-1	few	SGGRGGGNTEAF
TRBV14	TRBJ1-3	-	ASSQGGPGNTIY
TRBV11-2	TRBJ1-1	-	ASSNTLGTGLMGRTEAF
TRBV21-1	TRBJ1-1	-	ASSKWVGGVYRANTEAF
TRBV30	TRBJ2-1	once	AWSVFADEQF
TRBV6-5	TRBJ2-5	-	ASSYEIGGETQY
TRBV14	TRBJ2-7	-	ASSPTGPYEQY
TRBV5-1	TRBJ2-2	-	ASSPGMTGANTGELF
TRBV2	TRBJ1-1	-	ATRPWREEAF
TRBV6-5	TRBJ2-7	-	ASSYFGAGSSYEQY
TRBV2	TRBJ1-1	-	ASIRTAYTEAF
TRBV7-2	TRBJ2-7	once	ASSPPVAGPTYEQY
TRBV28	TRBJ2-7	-	ASSPSLGAYSSYEQY
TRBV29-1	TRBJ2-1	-	SVGSGQGWGNEQF
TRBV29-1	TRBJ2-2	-	SVISRGSGELF
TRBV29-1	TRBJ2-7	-	SVEWSDSGQESTEQY
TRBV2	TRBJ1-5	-	ASSVSSWTANQPQH
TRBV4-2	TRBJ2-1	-	ASSQDPRGGDNEQF
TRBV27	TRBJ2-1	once	ASSFSSGGRLNNEQF
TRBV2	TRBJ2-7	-	ASSVRRRGDEQY
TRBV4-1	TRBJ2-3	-	ASSQVLDTQY
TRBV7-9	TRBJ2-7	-	ASSLSRGHNEQY
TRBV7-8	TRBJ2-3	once	ASTQPGTDTQY
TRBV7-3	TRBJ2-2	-	ASSTQRGSNTGELF
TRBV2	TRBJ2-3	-	ASTFSGGAADTQY
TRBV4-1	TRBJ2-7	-	ASSQDLVGAGAAYEQY
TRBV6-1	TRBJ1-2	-	ASSEGGLSYGYT
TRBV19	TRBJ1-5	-	ASSSRGRNNQPQH
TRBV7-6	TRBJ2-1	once	ASSVGQGDEQF
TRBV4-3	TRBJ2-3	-	ASSQGRGGPDTQY
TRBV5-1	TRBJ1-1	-	ASSLFQLNTEAF
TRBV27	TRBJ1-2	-	ASSSRDREYEGYT
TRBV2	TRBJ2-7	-	ASKQPPYEQY
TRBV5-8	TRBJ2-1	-	ASSWDIRGF
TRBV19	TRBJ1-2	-	ASSIGLGQGDYGYT
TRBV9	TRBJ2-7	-	ASSVAWVAVYEQY
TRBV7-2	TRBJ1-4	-	ASSLVGQTTNEKLF
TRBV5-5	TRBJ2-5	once	ASSMGLAGAGETQY
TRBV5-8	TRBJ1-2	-	ASSRTGANYGYT
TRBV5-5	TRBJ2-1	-	ASSLVGQDVWSEQF
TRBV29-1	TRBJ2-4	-	SVWTGGIQY